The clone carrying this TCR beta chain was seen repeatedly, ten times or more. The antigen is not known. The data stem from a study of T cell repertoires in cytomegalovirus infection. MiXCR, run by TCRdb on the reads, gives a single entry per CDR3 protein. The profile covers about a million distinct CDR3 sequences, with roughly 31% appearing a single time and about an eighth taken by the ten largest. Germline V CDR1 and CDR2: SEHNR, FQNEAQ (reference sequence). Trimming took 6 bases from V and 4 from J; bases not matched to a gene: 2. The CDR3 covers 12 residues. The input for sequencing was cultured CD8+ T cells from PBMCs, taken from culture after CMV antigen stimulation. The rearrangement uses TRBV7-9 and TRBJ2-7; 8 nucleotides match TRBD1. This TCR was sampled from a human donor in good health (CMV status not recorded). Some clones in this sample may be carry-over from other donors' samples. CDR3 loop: CASSRTGYEQYF. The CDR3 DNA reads TGTGCCAGCAGTCGGACAGGGTACGAGCAGTACTTC. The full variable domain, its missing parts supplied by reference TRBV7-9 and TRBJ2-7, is DTGVSQNPRHKITKRGQNVTFRCDPISEHNRLYWYRQTLGQGPEFLTYFQNEAQLEKSRLLSDRFSAERPKGSFSTLEIQRTEQGDSAMYLCASSRTGYEQYFGPGTRLTVT.